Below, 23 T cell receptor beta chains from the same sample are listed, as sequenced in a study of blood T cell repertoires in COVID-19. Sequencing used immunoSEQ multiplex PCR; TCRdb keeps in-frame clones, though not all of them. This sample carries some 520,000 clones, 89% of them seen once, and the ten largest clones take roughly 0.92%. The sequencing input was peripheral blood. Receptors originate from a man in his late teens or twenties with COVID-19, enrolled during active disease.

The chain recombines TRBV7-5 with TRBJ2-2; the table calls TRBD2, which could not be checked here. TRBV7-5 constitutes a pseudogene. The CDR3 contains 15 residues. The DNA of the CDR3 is TGTGTCAGATCCATCCTAGCGGGGGGGCCCGGGGAGCTGTTTTTT. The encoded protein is CVRSILAGGPGELFF.

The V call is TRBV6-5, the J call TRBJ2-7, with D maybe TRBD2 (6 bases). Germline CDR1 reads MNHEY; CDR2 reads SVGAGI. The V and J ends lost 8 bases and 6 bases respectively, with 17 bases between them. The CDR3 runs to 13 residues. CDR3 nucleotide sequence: TGTGCCAGCGATTCGGGGGAATCGGGCGAGCAGTACTTC. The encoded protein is CASDSGESGEQYF.

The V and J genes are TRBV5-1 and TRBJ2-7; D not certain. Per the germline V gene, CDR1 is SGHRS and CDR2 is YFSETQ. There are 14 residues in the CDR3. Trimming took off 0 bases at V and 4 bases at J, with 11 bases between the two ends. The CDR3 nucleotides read TGCGCCAGCAGCTTGGACGGCACAGCATACGAGCAGTACTTC. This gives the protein CASSLDGTAYEQYF.

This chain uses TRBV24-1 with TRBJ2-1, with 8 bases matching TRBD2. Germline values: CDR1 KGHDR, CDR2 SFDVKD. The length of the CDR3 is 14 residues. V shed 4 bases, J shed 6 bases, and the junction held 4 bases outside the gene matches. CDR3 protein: CATSEHGGGNEQFF. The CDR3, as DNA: TGTGCCACCAGTGAACACGGGGGGGGCAATGAGCAGTTCTTC.

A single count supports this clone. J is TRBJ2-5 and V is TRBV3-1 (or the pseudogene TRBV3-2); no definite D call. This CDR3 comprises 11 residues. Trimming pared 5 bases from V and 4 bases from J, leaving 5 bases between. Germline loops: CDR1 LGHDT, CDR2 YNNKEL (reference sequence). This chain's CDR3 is CASSVRETQYF. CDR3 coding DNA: TGTGCCAGCAGCGTCCGAGAGACCCAGTACTTC.

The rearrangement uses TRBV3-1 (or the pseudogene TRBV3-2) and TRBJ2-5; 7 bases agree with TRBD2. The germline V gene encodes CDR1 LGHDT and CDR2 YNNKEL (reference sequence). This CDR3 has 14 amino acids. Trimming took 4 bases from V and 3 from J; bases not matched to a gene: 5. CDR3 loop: CASSRGGYEETQYF. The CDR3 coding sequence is TGTGCCAGCAGCCGCGGGGGTTACGAAGAGACCCAGTACTTC.

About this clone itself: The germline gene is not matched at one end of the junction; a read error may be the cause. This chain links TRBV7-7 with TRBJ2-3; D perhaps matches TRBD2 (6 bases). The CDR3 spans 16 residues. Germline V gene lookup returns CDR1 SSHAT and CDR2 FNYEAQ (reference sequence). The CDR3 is CASSPTGREGTDTQYF. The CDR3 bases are TGTGCTAGCAGCCCGACGGGGCGGGAAGGCACAGATACGCAGTATTTT.

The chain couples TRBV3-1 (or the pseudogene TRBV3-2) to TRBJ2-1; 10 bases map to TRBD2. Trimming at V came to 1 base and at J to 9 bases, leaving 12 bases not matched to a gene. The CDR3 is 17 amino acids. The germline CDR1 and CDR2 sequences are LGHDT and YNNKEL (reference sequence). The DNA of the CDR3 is TGTGCCAGCAGCCAAGTTCCACCCCTAGCGGGAGTAGGTGAGCAGTTCTTC. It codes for CASSQVPPLAGVGEQFF.

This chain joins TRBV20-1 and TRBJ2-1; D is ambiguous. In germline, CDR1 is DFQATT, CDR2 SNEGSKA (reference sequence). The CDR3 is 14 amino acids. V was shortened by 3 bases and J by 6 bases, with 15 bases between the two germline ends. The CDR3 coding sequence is TGCAGTGCTAGTCCCCACCCAGAATCCAATGAGCAGTTCTTC. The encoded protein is CSASPHPESNEQFF.

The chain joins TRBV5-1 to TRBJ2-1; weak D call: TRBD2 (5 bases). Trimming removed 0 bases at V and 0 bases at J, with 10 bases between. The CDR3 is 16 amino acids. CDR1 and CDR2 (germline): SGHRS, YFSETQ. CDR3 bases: TGCGCCAGCAGCTTGGACGGGATAAGCTCCTACAATGAGCAGTTCTTC. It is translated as CASSLDGISSYNEQFF.

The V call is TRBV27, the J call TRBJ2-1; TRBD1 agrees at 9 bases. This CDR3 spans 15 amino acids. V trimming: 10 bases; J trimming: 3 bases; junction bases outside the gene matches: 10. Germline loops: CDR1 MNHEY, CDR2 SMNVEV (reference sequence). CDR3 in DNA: TGTGCCACGCGACAGGGACAGGGTTACTACAATGAGCAGTTCTTC. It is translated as CATRQGQGYYNEQFF.

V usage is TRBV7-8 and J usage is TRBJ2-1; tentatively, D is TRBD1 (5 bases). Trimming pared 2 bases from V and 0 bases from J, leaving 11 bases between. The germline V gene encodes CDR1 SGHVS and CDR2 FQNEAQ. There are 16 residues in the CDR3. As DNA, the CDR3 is TGTGCCAGCAGCTTATGGGGCGTCCCCTCCTACAATGAGCAGTTCTTC. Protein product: CASSLWGVPSYNEQFF.

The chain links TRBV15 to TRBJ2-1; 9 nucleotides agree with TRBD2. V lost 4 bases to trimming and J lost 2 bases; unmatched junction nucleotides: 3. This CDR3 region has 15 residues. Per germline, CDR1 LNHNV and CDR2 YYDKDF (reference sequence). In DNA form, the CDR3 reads TGTGCCACCAGCAAAAGCGGGAGGCCCTACAATGAGCAGTTCTTC. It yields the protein CATSKSGRPYNEQFF.

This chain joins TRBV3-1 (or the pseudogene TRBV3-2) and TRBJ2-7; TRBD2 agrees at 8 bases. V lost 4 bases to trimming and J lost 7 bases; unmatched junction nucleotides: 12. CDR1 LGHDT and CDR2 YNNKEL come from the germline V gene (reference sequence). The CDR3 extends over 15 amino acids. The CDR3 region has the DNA TGTGCCAGCAGCCGGCGGGGGGCTCCAGCTGGGGAGCAGTACTTC. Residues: CASSRRGAPAGEQYF.

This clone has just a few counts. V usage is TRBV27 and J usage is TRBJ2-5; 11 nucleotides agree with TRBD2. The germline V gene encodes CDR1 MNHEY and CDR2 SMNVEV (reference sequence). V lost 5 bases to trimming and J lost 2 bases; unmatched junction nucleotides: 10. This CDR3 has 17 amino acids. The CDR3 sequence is CASSLKLAGAYQETQYF. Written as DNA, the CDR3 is TGTGCCAGCAGTCTCAAACTAGCGGGGGCCTATCAAGAGACCCAGTACTTC.

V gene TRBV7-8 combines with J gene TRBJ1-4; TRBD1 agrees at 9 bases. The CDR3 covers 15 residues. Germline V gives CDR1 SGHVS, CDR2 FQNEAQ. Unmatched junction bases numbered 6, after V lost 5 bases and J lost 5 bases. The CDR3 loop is CASSPAGTGNEKLFF. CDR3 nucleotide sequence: TGTGCCAGCAGCCCGGCCGGGACAGGGAATGAAAAACTGTTTTTT. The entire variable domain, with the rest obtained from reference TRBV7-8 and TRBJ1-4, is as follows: GAGVSQSPRYKVAKRGQDVALRCDPISGHVSLFWYQQALGQGPEFLTYFQNEAQLDKSGLPSDRFFAERPEGSVSTLKIQRTQQEDSAVYLCASSPAGTGNEKLFFGSGTQLSVL.

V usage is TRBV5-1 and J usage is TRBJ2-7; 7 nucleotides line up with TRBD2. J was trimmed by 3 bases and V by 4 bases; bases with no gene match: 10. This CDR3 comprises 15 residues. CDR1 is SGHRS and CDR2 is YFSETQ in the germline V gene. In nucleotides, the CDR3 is TGCGCCAGCAGCGCACGCGGCGGGGGTCGCTACGAGCAGTACTTC. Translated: CASSARGGGRYEQYF.

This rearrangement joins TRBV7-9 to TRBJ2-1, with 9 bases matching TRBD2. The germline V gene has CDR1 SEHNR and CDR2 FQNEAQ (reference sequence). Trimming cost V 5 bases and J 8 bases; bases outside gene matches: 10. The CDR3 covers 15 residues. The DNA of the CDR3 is TGTGCCAGCAGCGTCAGCGGGAGGCGTACTGATGAGCAGTTCTTC. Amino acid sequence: CASSVSGRRTDEQFF.

The DNA for the CDR3 is TGTGCCAGCAGTCCGGGACAGGGAGGTCAGCCCCAGCATTTT. As protein: CASSPGQGGQPQHF. The V gene is TRBV27, the J gene TRBJ1-5; 9 bases match TRBD1. V dropped 5 bases and J dropped 6; count of bases not matched to a gene: 5. The germline CDR1 and CDR2 sequences are MNHEY and SMNVEV (reference sequence). The CDR3 contains 14 residues.

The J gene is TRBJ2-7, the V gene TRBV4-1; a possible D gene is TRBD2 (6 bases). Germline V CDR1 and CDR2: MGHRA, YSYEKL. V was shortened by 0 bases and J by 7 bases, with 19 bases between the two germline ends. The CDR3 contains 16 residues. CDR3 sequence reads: CASSQDSGTGGVEQYF. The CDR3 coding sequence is TGCGCCAGCAGCCAAGATTCCGGGACCGGCGGGGTGGAGCAGTACTTC.

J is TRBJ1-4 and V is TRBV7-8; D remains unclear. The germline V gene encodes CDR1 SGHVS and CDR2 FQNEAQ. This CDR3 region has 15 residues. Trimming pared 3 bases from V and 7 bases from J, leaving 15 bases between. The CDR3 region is CASSLRGSSGEKLFF. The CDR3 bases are TGTGCCAGCAGCTTGCGAGGGAGTTCCGGTGAAAAACTGTTTTTT. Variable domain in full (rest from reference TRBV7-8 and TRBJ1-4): GAGVSQSPRYKVAKRGQDVALRCDPISGHVSLFWYQQALGQGPEFLTYFQNEAQLDKSGLPSDRFFAERPEGSVSTLKIQRTQQEDSAVYLCASSLRGSSGEKLFFGSGTQLSVL.

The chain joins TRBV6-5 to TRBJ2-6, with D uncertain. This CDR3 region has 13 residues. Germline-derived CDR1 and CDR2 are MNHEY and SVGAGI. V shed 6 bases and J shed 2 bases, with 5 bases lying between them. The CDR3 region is CASRAAGANVLTF. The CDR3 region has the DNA TGTGCCAGCAGGGCGGCTGGGGCCAACGTCCTGACTTTC.

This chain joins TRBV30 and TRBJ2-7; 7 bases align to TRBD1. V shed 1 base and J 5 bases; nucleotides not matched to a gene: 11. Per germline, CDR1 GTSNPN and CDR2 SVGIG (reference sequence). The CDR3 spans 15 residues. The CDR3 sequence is CAWSAQTGILHEQYF. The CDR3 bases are TGTGCCTGGAGTGCCCAGACAGGGATCCTCCACGAGCAGTACTTC.